One and the same sample provided the 27 T cell receptor beta chains below, sequenced in a study of T cells after yellow fever vaccination. TCRdb called the 5' RACE reads again in MiXCR, with one record for every CDR3 protein. The data contain hundreds of thousands of distinct CDR3 sequences, approximately 13% of them seen just once; the ten biggest clones take up about 15%. Sample: PBMCs, taken on the day of the yellow fever booster vaccination. The source is a man aged 25 to 40 who received the YFV17D yellow fever vaccine.

This clonotype showed up just a few times. The chain has TRBV5-1 and TRBJ2-7; 7 nucleotides align to TRBD2. The CDR3 loop spans 15 amino acids. CDR1 and CDR2 from the germline V gene are SGHRS and YFSETQ. The V gene end was trimmed by 0 bases and the J gene end by 9 bases; junction bases not matched to a gene: 12. CDR3 bases: TGCGCCAGCAGCTTGGTCGCGGGAGTACCGTCGGGGCAGTACTTC. Protein sequence: CASSLVAGVPSGQYF.

This clonotype was counted between two and nine times. DNA for the CDR3: TGTGCCATCAAAGACTCTAACAATGAGCAGTTCTTC. Translating gives CAIKDSNNEQFF. This chain uses TRBV10-3 with TRBJ2-1, with D unclear. The CDR3 consists of 12 residues. CDR1 ENHRY and CDR2 SYGVKD come from the germline V gene. V dropped 7 bases and J dropped 5 bases, with 9 bases sitting between them.

The chain couples TRBV28 to TRBJ1-1; the D gene is possibly TRBD1 (5 bases). Germline lookup yields CDR1 MDHEN and CDR2 SYDVKM. The CDR3 has 13 residues. Trimming removed 6 bases at V and 4 bases at J, with 12 bases between. The CDR3 region is CASSLSTVTEAFF. CDR3 nucleotide sequence: TGTGCCAGCAGCCTTTCGACAGTCACTGAAGCTTTCTTT.

This clonotype has at least ten counts. The chain carries TRBV5-1 and TRBJ2-3; TRBD2 agrees at 8 bases. The CDR3 is 16 residues long. Looked up from germline, CDR1 is SGHRS and CDR2 is YFSETQ. V gave up 4 bases and J gave up 1 base; unmatched junction bases: 8. In DNA, the CDR3 is TGCGCCAGCAGCCCCGGGAGCGGGAGCGGCACAGATACGCAGTATTTT. Protein product: CASSPGSGSGTDTQYF.

This clonotype was seen only a few times. This chain connects TRBV20-1 to TRBJ1-1, with D maybe TRBD1 (5 bases). This CDR3 is 12 amino acids long. The germline V and J ends were trimmed by 2 bases and 3 bases, with 7 bases remaining between them. The germline gives CDR1 DFQATT, CDR2 SNEGSKA (reference sequence). For the CDR3, the DNA is TGCAGTGCTAGACGAGGGGACACTGAAGCTTTCTTT. Translated: CSARRGDTEAFF.

This chain joins TRBV5-1 and TRBJ2-7; a weak D match, TRBD2 (6 bases). Germline CDR1 is SGHRS and CDR2 is YFSETQ. Deletions cut 6 bases from V and 4 bases from J, with 20 bases between. There are 15 residues in the CDR3. The CDR3 region has the DNA TGCGCCAGCACCAAAGGTGGAGGGGATACATACGAGCAGTACTTC. Its protein product is CASTKGGGDTYEQYF.

This clonotype was recorded a few times. The V call is TRBV29-1, the J call TRBJ2-7, with D perhaps TRBD1 (5 bases). CDR1 SQVTM and CDR2 ANQGSEA come from the germline V gene. This CDR3 contains 13 residues. V dropped 4 bases and J dropped 1 base, with 11 bases sitting between them. The CDR3 is CSVVGQGSYEQYF. CDR3 DNA sequence: TGCAGCGTTGTTGGTCAGGGATCCTACGAGCAGTACTTC.

The V call is TRBV12-3 or TRBV12-4, the J call TRBJ2-1; possible D gene TRBD1, 5 bases. The CDR3 is made up of 11 amino acids. V lost 6 bases and J lost 12, with 12 bases in between. CDR3 sequence: CASSPSGWQFF. The DNA of the CDR3 is TGTGCCAGCAGCCCCTCAGGGTGGCAGTTCTTC.

The V and J genes are TRBV20-1 and TRBJ1-5; D gene unclear. CDR3 length equals 12 residues. Germline V CDR1 and CDR2: DFQATT, SNEGSKA (reference sequence). This CDR3 is CSADLGNQPQHF. DNA of the CDR3: TGCAGCGCAGATCTGGGCAATCAGCCCCAGCATTTT.

The chain recombines TRBV4-3 with TRBJ2-2; possibly TRBD2 for D (5 bases). The CDR3 totals 15 residues. Germline V gene lookup returns CDR1 LGHNA and CDR2 YSLEER. V lost 1 base and J lost 7, with 13 bases in between. The CDR3: CASSQGGFYVGELFF. The CDR3 DNA follows: TGCGCCAGCAGCCAAGGAGGGTTTTACGTCGGGGAGCTGTTTTTT.

This clonotype was detected a few times. The chain couples TRBV20-1 to TRBJ2-2, with 7 bases matching TRBD2. CDR1 DFQATT and CDR2 SNEGSKA come from the germline V gene (reference sequence). The CDR3 runs to 16 residues. Unmatched junction bases numbered 7, after V lost 0 bases and J lost 3 bases. The CDR3 sequence is CSARDRLAEDTGELFF. The CDR3 DNA sequence: TGCAGTGCTAGAGATCGGCTAGCGGAGGACACCGGGGAGCTGTTTTTT.

This clonotype turned up a few times. The CDR3 loop reads CASSLIGEYGYTF. The CDR3 DNA follows: TGTGCCAGCAGCTTAATCGGAGAATATGGCTACACCTTC. The rearrangement joins TRBV7-9 to TRBJ1-2; no clear D. V was shortened by 2 bases and J by 5 bases, with 9 bases between the two germline ends. The CDR3 length is 13 residues. Germline CDR1 and CDR2: SEHNR and FQNEAQ (reference sequence).

This clonotype occurred a few times. The chain employs TRBV24-1 and TRBJ2-3; D not resolved. Germline CDR1 reads KGHDR; CDR2 reads SFDVKD. Trimming stripped 5 bases from V and 1 base from J, with 6 bases between. The CDR3 spans 13 residues. This CDR3 reads CATSGAGTDTQYF. Here the CDR3 DNA reads TGTGCCACCAGTGGCGCCGGCACAGATACGCAGTATTTT.

In its sample, this clonotype was seen a few times. V is TRBV6-5 and J is TRBJ2-3, with 12 positions matching TRBD2. After removal of 4 bases from V and 1 base from J, the junction contained 3 bases not matched to a gene. Germline CDR1 is MNHEY and CDR2 is SVGAGI. There are 16 residues in the CDR3. CDR3 DNA: TGTGCCAGCAGTTTACGGACTAGCGGGGGCACAGATACGCAGTATTTT. Encoded protein: CASSLRTSGGTDTQYF.

The V gene is TRBV5-1, the J gene TRBJ2-1, with TRBD2 matching 7 bases. The germline V gene has CDR1 SGHRS and CDR2 YFSETQ. The CDR3 length is 16 residues. V dropped 1 base and J dropped 4; count of bases not matched to a gene: 8. CDR3 loop: CASSLLLGRTYNEQFF. The CDR3 coding sequence is TGCGCCAGCAGCTTGTTACTCGGGAGGACGTACAATGAGCAGTTCTTC.

The V gene is TRBV20-1, the J gene TRBJ1-1; 9 bases match TRBD1. The V and J ends lost 0 bases and 2 bases, in that order; junction bases with no gene match: 10. The germline CDR1 and CDR2 sequences are DFQATT and SNEGSKA (reference sequence). There are 17 residues in the CDR3. CDR3 residues: CSARDWRTGVTNTEAFF. The CDR3 DNA follows: TGCAGTGCTAGAGATTGGAGGACAGGGGTGACCAACACTGAAGCTTTCTTT.

This sequence joins TRBV15 and TRBJ2-2, with D possibly being TRBD1 (5 bases). Germline CDR1 is LNHNV and CDR2 is YYDKDF (reference sequence). Trimming removed 2 bases from V and 12 bases from J, with 22 bases in between. The CDR3 loop spans 16 amino acids. CDR3 residues: CATSRPDGRQLGQLFF. DNA for the CDR3: TGTGCCACCAGCAGACCCGACGGGCGACAGTTGGGGCAGCTGTTTTTT.

This clonotype has just a few counts. The rearrangement links TRBV7-9 to TRBJ2-1; TRBD1 or TRBD2 may be the D gene (5 bases each). CDR3 length: 13 residues. The germline V gene has CDR1 SEHNR and CDR2 FQNEAQ (reference sequence). The ends were cut back, 1 base at V and 8 bases at J, with 9 bases in the middle. In DNA, the CDR3 is TGTGCCAGCAGCTTAGATGAGGGGTATGAGCAGTTCTTC. This translates into CASSLDEGYEQFF.

In its sample, this clonotype was seen a few times. The J gene is TRBJ2-7, the V gene TRBV11-2, with D unresolved. This CDR3 comprises 15 residues. Germline V gives CDR1 SGHAT, CDR2 FQNNGV. Trimming removed 1 base at V and 0 bases at J, with 10 bases between. CDR3 DNA sequence: TGTGCCAGCAGCTTAGGTCGACTCAGCTCCTACGAGCAGTACTTC. Amino acid sequence: CASSLGRLSSYEQYF. The full variable domain, in which reference TRBV11-2 and TRBJ2-7 provide the parts outside the CDR3, is EAGVAQSPRYKIIEKRQSVAFWCNPISGHATLYWYQQILGQGPKLLIQFQNNGVVDDSQLPKDRFSAERLKGVDSTLKIQPAKLEDSAVYLCASSLGRLSSYEQYFGPGTRLTVT.

This chain connects TRBV4-3 to TRBJ2-1; 11 positions match TRBD2. The CDR3 runs to 19 residues. CDR1 is LGHNA and CDR2 is YSLEER in the germline V gene. V gave up 3 bases and J gave up 0 bases; unmatched junction bases: 10. CDR3 sequence (DNA): TGCGCCAGCAGCCACGGGACTAGCGGTTTTCCAAGCTCCTACAATGAGCAGTTCTTC. Encoded protein: CASSHGTSGFPSSYNEQFF.

This sequence joins TRBV7-6 and TRBJ2-3, with TRBD2 matching over 11 bases. CDR1 is SGHVS, CDR2 FNYEAQ, per germline. The J segment lost 4 bases and the V segment lost 5 bases, leaving 5 bases of the junction unmatched. The CDR3 consists of 15 residues. CDR3 sequence: CASSPNSGRADTQYF. The DNA for the CDR3 is TGTGCCAGCAGCCCTAATAGCGGGAGGGCAGATACGCAGTATTTT.

The J gene is TRBJ2-7, the V gene TRBV25-1, with D perhaps given as TRBD1 or TRBD2 (5 bases each). Germline V gene data show CDR1 as MGHDK and CDR2 as SYGVNS. The CDR3 covers 15 residues. Trimming left V 6 bases short and J 2 bases short, with 17 bases between. The CDR3: CASRISGTYAYEQYF. The CDR3 region has the DNA TGTGCCAGCAGGATCTCCGGGACGTATGCCTACGAGCAGTACTTC.

This clonotype was observed many times. Written as DNA, the CDR3 is TGTGCCTGGAGTGGAGGGACAGGGGGCGTCGGCTACACCTTC. Translated, it gives CAWSGGTGGVGYTF. This chain joins TRBV30 and TRBJ1-2; TRBD1 matches at 12 bases. Trimming took 1 base from V and 8 from J; bases not matched to a gene: 5. From germline, CDR1 is GTSNPN and CDR2 SVGIG (reference sequence). The CDR3 has 14 amino acids.

This clonotype was seen many times. The chain employs TRBV7-2 and TRBJ2-7; maybe TRBD1 (6 bases). Germline lookup yields CDR1 SGHTA and CDR2 FQGNSA. This CDR3 comprises 15 residues. V lost 5 bases, J lost 2 bases, and 16 bases lay in between. Written as DNA, the CDR3 is TGTGCCAGCAGCCGCCTCCAGACAGGCACCTACGAGCAGTACTTC. Translation: CASSRLQTGTYEQYF. The full variable domain, rest sourced from reference TRBV7-2 and TRBJ2-7, is GAGVSQSPSNKVTEKGKDVELRCDPISGHTALYWYRQSLGQGLEFLIYFQGNSAPDKSGLPSDRFSAERTGGSVSTLTIQRTQQEDSAVYLCASSRLQTGTYEQYFGPGTRLTVT.

This clonotype has only a few counts. CDR3 sequence (DNA): TGCAGTGCTCCGACCTTCCCGGTGACCCAGTACTTC. Translating it yields CSAPTFPVTQYF. The chain carries TRBV20-1 and TRBJ2-5; D is uncertain. The length of the CDR3 is 12 residues. V lost 5 bases to trimming and J lost 7 bases, with 14 bases between them. Looked up from germline, CDR1 is DFQATT and CDR2 is SNEGSKA (reference sequence).

This clonotype was seen only a few times. The V gene is TRBV11-3, the J gene TRBJ2-1; 8 bases align to TRBD2. After removal of 8 bases from V and 3 bases from J, the junction contained 6 bases not matched to a gene. The CDR3 sequence is 14 residues long. Looked up from germline, CDR1 is SGHNT and CDR2 is YENEEA. The CDR3 reads CASAKSGSYNEQFF. DNA for the CDR3: TGTGCCAGCGCGAAGAGCGGGAGCTACAATGAGCAGTTCTTC.

The chain couples TRBV7-2 to TRBJ2-1; no clear D gene. The CDR3 sequence is 16 residues long. Trimming removed 3 bases at V and 0 bases at J, with 12 bases between. Germline V lookup: CDR1 SGHTA, CDR2 FQGNSA. The CDR3 loop reads CASSFGGPTSYNEQFF. Here the CDR3 DNA reads TGTGCCAGCAGCTTTGGCGGTCCTACCTCCTACAATGAGCAGTTCTTC.